The source of this T cell receptor beta chain is a study of cytomegalovirus exposure and HLA in healthy donors (dated by TCRdb to about 2017). About the full investigation: An earlier analysis of approximately 600 of the donors reported about 250 Gb of sequence data and 120 million or so unique TCR beta sequences from about 179 million T cells. The number of typed donors differed by locus: about 620-640 for A, B, C, DRB1 and DQB1; 500 to 550 for DQA1; about 600 for DPA1; and some 430 for DPB1. To decide whether each TCR beta V gene segment behaved as functional or pseudogenic, an earlier analysis of some 600 of the donors relied on high-throughput TCR beta sequencing. Besides the first cohort of 500 to 700 subjects, a separate validation cohort made up of about 120 different subjects was used. Donor age, sex, ethnicity and CMV serostatus were compiled alongside the repertoire data. The study combined high-throughput TCR immunosequencing, statistical association of individual TCRs with disease status, and machine learning to predict cytomegalovirus infection status. HLA typing covered class I and class II loci at four-digit resolution. On average, around 240,000 unique TCR beta nucleotide sequences were sequenced per donor among several hundred genotyped donors of the cohort, with around 19% of those sequences being non-productive. The T cell repertoires of under 750 subjects were profiled by immunosequencing and related to cytomegalovirus serostatus. About 5 DR-DQ haplotypes were handled as single units for association and clustering, since linkage in the cohort was strong. A later genetic analysis took genome-wide SNP genotypes for about three fifths of the roughly 700 donors and used that subset as a discovery cohort. An early release that covered 640 HLA-typed donors contained approximately 300 gigabases of sequencing data and 75 million to 100 million unique TCR sequences. Of the roughly 400 genotyped donors, approximately 83% fell in the genetic ancestry cluster associated with self-reported Caucasian donors. In the later analysis, no new phenotypic data were used to find candidate immune exposures; instead, reliance was placed on TCR beta sequences and their occurrence across donors. The study aimed to test whether signatures of past pathogen exposure could be identified by cataloging public T cell receptors. All discovery cohort repertoires had been generated on a single sequencing platform. A later analysis re-examined previously published TCR beta repertoires from more than 650 donors and added high-resolution HLA genotyping to investigate patterns of TCR occurrence. Summary of the overall study and its limitations: A cluster of highly shared sequence variants was judged likely to represent a technical artifact of the sequencing pipeline. At a false discovery rate of 0.05, a later analysis linked 16,000 or so TCR beta sequences to specific HLA alleles. Immune exposure information for the cohort was limited to CMV serostatus. Presence/absence analyses assumed roughly uniform sequencing depth across donors, an assumption that may not hold. Several of the top co-occurrence clusters appeared to be linked to parvovirus B19, influenza, CMV and Epstein-Barr virus, according to a later analysis. A later genetic analysis associated a missense DCLRE1C variant with V-gene and J-gene trimming of TCR beta chains, and an independent cohort replicated the association. In this cohort, only TCR beta chains were sequenced, and detectable features were limited by the absence of alpha or paired-chain data. A further reported finding was that TCR beta sequences accurately predicted the HLA-A and HLA-B alleles for most subjects in the first cohort. A few of the identified cytomegalovirus-associated TCR beta chains were confirmed in vitro to be specific for cytomegalovirus antigens. According to the authors, the approach could potentially be generalized to other disease states and immunological phenotypes. A total of 150 to 200 TCR beta chains were listed by the study as associated with cytomegalovirus. According to a later analysis, most CMV-associated TCR beta chains appeared to be HLA-restricted, and the HLA associations seemed to be driven largely by CMV exposure. Because HLA typing was unavailable for some donors at each locus, only the typed subset was used in association tests. The 87-base-pair reads could not distinguish some IMGT-functional V segments, including TRBV6-2 and TRBV6-3, so those segments were excluded. Strong co-occurrence of HLA alleles, especially DR and DQ, made assigning TCR associations to individual alleles difficult. Across donors, most TCR sequences were observed very rarely, whereas some public TCRs were present in many individuals. In a later analysis, the rate of TCR association differed among HLA loci, with DRB1 alleles having the most associated TCRs and HLA-C alleles having the fewest. In both the original and validation cohorts, the classifier was reported to diagnose cytomegalovirus status with high specificity and sensitivity. Broadly in line with IMGT annotations, most TCR beta V segments showed up in productive rearrangements about 87% or about 30% of the time in an earlier analysis of about 500 of the donors. In a later analysis, HLA-associated TCR beta chains showed more clonal expansion and lower generation probabilities than non-associated chains that were equally common. According to a later genetic analysis, donors in an Asian-associated ancestry cluster had fewer N-insertions in productive TCRs than the approximately 630-donor mean. Linkage disequilibrium might explain the correlated functional status among segregating V segments, but an unknown experimental factor could not be excluded. The earlier analysis of some 560 of the donors excluded 15 to 20 rarely observed V segments, including chromosome 9 orphons, because counts were too low.

Turning to this clone: What antigen it recognizes has not been identified.

The cohort consisted of approximately 690 healthy bone marrow donors. All cohort members were sampled while nominally healthy, although unrecorded immune exposures were likely present. The donor tested CMV seronegative, placing the donor among the 352 seronegative members of the cohort. A peripheral blood sample was collected from each donor, and TCR beta sequencing was performed on peripheral blood mononuclear cells. The Qiagen DNeasy Blood Extraction Kit was used to extract genomic DNA from the blood cell samples. The library was made by the immunoSEQ multiplex PCR assay. A mixture of 60 forward primers for TCR Vbeta segments and 13 reverse primers for TCR Jbeta segments was used in the multiplex PCR. Amplification of the CDR3 region of rearranged TCR beta genes was performed with a multiplex PCR assay on genomic DNA. Amplified TCR beta libraries were sequenced as 87-base-pair reads on the Illumina HiSeq System. Under the source paper's analysis protocol: A later analysis tallied 75 million to 85 million unique TCR beta chains across the 610 or so repertoires, and around 9.9 million of those chains were shared by two or more donors. Raw reads were error-corrected and collapsed into unique sequences by a nearest-neighbor algorithm in which closely related sequences were merged to remove PCR and sequencing errors. To assign V, D and J gene segments, CDR3 sequences were aligned to IMGT reference sequences. Each retained sequence needed at least a six-nucleotide match to both a V gene segment and a J gene segment. A rearrangement counted as productive if the CDR3 had no stop codons and remained in frame with V and J, and every other rearrangement counted as non-productive. CDR3 was defined according to IMGT convention as the region running from the second conserved V-encoded cysteine to the conserved J-encoded phenylalanine. The earlier analysis of fewer than 750 of the donors excluded sequences that lacked an unambiguous match to a single V gene segment. In an earlier analysis of some 590 of the donors, a V segment was called functional when productive rearrangements were above 56.7%, and segregating when the standard deviation between donors exceeded 5%. A statistical classification framework was developed to diagnose cytomegalovirus status using the catalog of TCR beta chain sequences. V and J gene assignment, in a later analysis, came from comparing TCR nucleotide sequences with IMGT/GENE-DB human TR gene sequences. Using the TCRdist pipeline, a later analysis assigned CDR3 sequences along with most-parsimonious VDJ recombination scenarios. In a later analysis, each TCR beta chain was defined by its CDR3 amino acid sequence together with its V-gene family, and reads lacking a unique V-gene family were excluded. In a later analysis, around 600 highly shared, low-generation-probability nucleotide sequences were removed to address suspected cross-contamination and a sequencing artifact. In a later analysis, a clonal expansion index for each public chain was calculated from normalized within-repertoire ranks of inferred template counts. Generation probabilities in a later analysis came from a VDJ recombination model fitted to out-of-frame rearrangements, and those results were checked against IGoR. A later analysis scored TCR-TCR, TCR-HLA and TCR-CMV co-occurrence with hypergeometric tests, applying a repertoire-size bias correction to TCR pairs. False discovery rates were estimated in a later analysis by permuting HLA or CMV assignments 20 times. In a later analysis, co-occurring TCRs were grouped with DBSCAN, and TCRdist sequence similarity was added when clustering was performed within HLA-allele-positive subsets. Repertoires with fewer than 30,000 or more than 120,000 public chains, plus five repertoires with anomalous nucleotide sharing, were excluded from co-occurrence clustering. TCRdb took this table from immuneACCESS and kept in-frame rearrangements with V and J called. Such tables lack part of the clones; where checked against another copy, unresolved V genes explain under half of the gap, and the rest is unexplained. V and J calls and clone size are given by that table; D and trimming were obtained from the DNA. The data table for this sample lists about 130,000 clones. Clones ranked in the top ten supply around 2.7% of the sample.

The CDR1 and CDR2 encoded by the germline V gene (reference sequence) are MNHNY and SVGAGI. From cysteine to phenylalanine, the CDR3 is 14 amino acids long. Left in the record is the CDR3 DNA by itself, 42 bases read in frame from the first base. V was cut back by 6 bases and J by 4 bases, leaving a gap of 13 bases between them. Recombination connected TRBV6-6 to TRBJ2-4; the D region possibly corresponds to TRBD1 (6 bases align). This clonotype was sampled from a man aged 25-40 years in good health and CMV-seronegative. Specimen: PBMCs. This receptor carries the CDR3 CASRSPQGKNIQYF. The DNA reads TGTGCCAGCAGGAGCCCACAGGGTAAAAACATTCAGTACTTC.